This T cell receptor (beta chain) was sequenced during a study of blood T cell repertoires in COVID-19. The V end was cut by 2 bases, the J end by 8 bases, with 12 bases between. Germline V lookup: CDR1 MNHNS, CDR2 SASEGT. The CDR3 covers 13 residues. Method: immunoSEQ multiplex PCR; TCRdb's copy keeps in-frame clones and lacks some. The table has tens of thousands of clones, 84% seen once; the top ten hold around 28%. The clonotype originates from a human donor in a cohort sampled during active COVID-19. Sequencing was done on a sample of peripheral blood. This sequence joins TRBV6-1 and TRBJ2-5; D perhaps matches TRBD1 (5 bases). In DNA, the CDR3 is TGTGCCAGCAGTGAAAAGGGGTCAGGCACCCAGTACTTC. This encodes CASSEKGSGTQYF.